This entry lists 8 T cell receptor beta chains sequenced from one sample in a study of T cells in Graves' hyperthyroidism and ophthalmopathy. Amplification yielded TCR beta CDR3 regions, with RNA transcripts as the source. In the first-round RT-PCR of the TCR CDR3, the HTBI primer set was used. Each CDR3 protein is one row after TCRdb ran MiXCR on the multiplex PCR reads. The sample yields fewer than 400,000 distinct CDR3 sequences, about 14% seen once. Sequenced input: blood. These TCRs come from a middle-aged man with Graves' ophthalmopathy.

The chain employs TRBV2 and TRBJ2-3; D perhaps matches TRBD1 (6 bases). CDR3 length: 12 amino acids. Trimming cost V 6 bases and J 7 bases, with 11 bases left between them. Germline CDR1 and CDR2: SNHLY and FYNNEI. CDR3 sequence reads: CASRDRSYTQYF. In DNA form, the CDR3 reads TGTGCCAGCAGGGACAGAAGCTATACGCAGTATTTT.

This clonotype came up once. V and J are TRBV19 and TRBJ1-5; no firm D call. The CDR3 totals 18 residues. Between the trimmed V and J ends, which lost 0 bases and 2 bases, there was a span of 17 bases. The V gene's germline CDR1 is LNHDA and CDR2 SQIVND (reference sequence). The CDR3 DNA sequence: TGTGCCAGTAGTATAGATGGGATCTTGGGATATCGCAATCAGCCCCAGCATTTT. Translation: CASSIDGILGYRNQPQHF. The whole variable domain, filled in from reference TRBV19 and TRBJ1-5, reads DGGITQSPKYLFRKEGQNVTLSCEQNLNHDAMYWYRQDPGQGLRLIYYSQIVNDFQKGDIAEGYSVSREKKESFPLTVTSAQKNPTAFYLCASSIDGILGYRNQPQHFGDGTRLSIL.

This clonotype was detected many times. The chain combines TRBV12-3 or TRBV12-4 with TRBJ2-1; D ambiguous. Trimming left V 3 bases short and J 5 bases short, with 8 bases between. The CDR3 spans 13 residues. The CDR3 protein is CASSFAGDNEQFF. In DNA, the CDR3 is TGTGCCAGCAGTTTTGCAGGAGACAATGAGCAGTTCTTC.

Points on this clonotype: This may come from a read error, since a much larger clone is one base off. The rearrangement joins TRBV20-1 to TRBJ2-3; D not resolved. Germline assignment: CDR1 DFQATT and CDR2 SNEGSKA (reference sequence). CDR3 length equals 11 residues. V was cut by 8 bases and J by 6 bases, with 12 bases left in between. For the CDR3, the DNA is TGCAGTACACGACTCGTCGATACGCAGTATTTT. Translation: CSTRLVDTQYF.

The chain recombines TRBV25-1 with TRBJ2-7, with D hard to call. Between the trimmed V and J ends, which lost 2 bases and 10 bases, there was a span of 18 bases. The CDR3 sequence is 14 residues long. Per germline, CDR1 MGHDK and CDR2 SYGVNS. This CDR3 reads CASSEGFTPPSQYF. DNA of the CDR3: TGTGCCAGCAGTGAAGGATTCACTCCGCCGAGCCAGTACTTC.

In this sample, this clonotype turned up a few times. The chain links TRBV24-1 to TRBJ1-1; TRBD1 matches at 8 bases. Germline V CDR1 and CDR2: KGHDR, SFDVKD. V lost 4 bases and J lost 0; bases outside the gene matches: 3. This CDR3 comprises 15 residues. For the CDR3, the DNA is TGTGCCACCAGTGAACAGACAGGGGTGAACACTGAAGCTTTCTTT. Its translation is CATSEQTGVNTEAFF.

Of note for this clonotype: At one of its ends the junction is not consistent with the germline gene, which may arise from a read error. This sequence joins TRBV5-4 and TRBJ2-3; 15 bases agree with TRBD2. The CDR3 is made up of 17 amino acids. CDR1 is SGHNT, CDR2 YYREEE, per germline (reference sequence). The CDR3: CASSPGLAGGQTDMQYF. DNA of the CDR3: TGTGCCAGCAGCCCCGGACTAGCGGGAGGGCAAACAGATATGCAGTATTTT.

This clonotype has more than one count but fewer than ten. This sequence joins TRBV5-1 and TRBJ1-5; D is uncertain. The V end lost 4 bases, the J end lost 4 bases, and 12 bases lay between the germline ends. The CDR3 sequence is 14 residues long. The V gene's germline CDR1 is SGHRS and CDR2 YFSETQ. CDR3 in DNA: TGCGCCAGCAGCCTCGACTCCAAAAATCAGCCCCAGCATTTT. It is translated as CASSLDSKNQPQHF.